This T cell receptor (beta chain) was sequenced in a study of shared clonotypes between healthy human individuals (dated by TCRdb to about 2020). About the study as a whole: The cohort included three men and two women between 18 and 49 years of age. For each donor, three plates each were used for CD4 naive and CD4 memory, two plates were used for CD8 naive, and one plate was used for CD8 memory. To estimate repertoire size and how much clonotype sharing occurs between individuals, the study deeply sequenced the blood TCR repertoires of roughly 5 healthy adults. To increase sequencing depth and limit assay-specific biases, TCR repertoire library preparation and sequencing were carried out by different laboratories using diverse techniques. Leukapheresis yielded between about 0.94 and 10 billion PBMCs per donor. Findings and caveats that apply to the study as a whole: The small number of donors limited the genetic and exposure-history diversity represented. Sampling was restricted to blood, and TCR repertoires in tissues likely differ from the TCR repertoires found in blood. Compared with non-shared clonotypes, clonotypes shared by all four sorted-subset donors had higher generation probabilities. Based on pairwise subsampling, the degree of clonotype sharing among donors was expected to be affected by sequencing depth. Sharing across a handful of donors was observed for about 5% of naive CD4, 3% to 4% of naive CD8, over 2% of memory CD4, and about 0.38% of memory CD8 clonotypes. Even with the large sequencing depth, rarefaction of the sorted-subset datasets indicated that sequencing was incomplete. Naive subsets generally had larger estimated clonotype richness than memory subsets.

CDR1 is given as MDHEN and CDR2 as SYDVKM, both from the germline V gene. Counted from cysteine to phenylalanine, this CDR3 has 13 amino acids. The entry retains the CDR3 DNA only, 39 bases that are in frame from base 1. V loses 3 bases of germline sequence and J loses 5 bases, and the interval between the two ends is 10 bases. CD8 naive samples were CD45RO-negative cells positively selected for CCR7, giving a CD45RA+CCR7+ population that excluded TemRA cells. Healthy HIV-negative adults with no recently reported acute infections or vaccinations were included as donors. All donors were Caucasian adults living in Nashville, Tennessee, USA. Blood was obtained by leukapheresis, after which PBMCs were separated by Ficoll-Histopaque density gradient centrifugation and cryopreserved in liquid nitrogen vapor phase. Analytical flow cytometry was used to check the purity and quantity of each magnetically sorted T cell population. Each sorted fraction had its genomic DNA isolated and then quantified by UV absorbance on a Nanodrop 2000c.

About this clone: The antigen it binds to is not known. There are no base qualities to consult, and no much larger clone falls within one base.

Using the deep immunoSEQ assay, TCR CDR3 regions were amplified from genomic DNA by multiplex PCR. Genomic DNA extracted from each cell subset was distributed evenly over all wells of several immunoSEQ 96-well plates, and each plate served as one replicate. For sorted subsets, approximately 200 ng of genomic DNA, equivalent to 30,000 or so T cell genomes, went into each replicate PCR. Purified libraries were measured with a Qubit 3.0 fluorometer, size-checked on a Bioanalyzer 2100, and measured again with the KAPA Library Quantification kit. Each immunoSEQ 96-well plate was sequenced on its own single-read 150-cycle Illumina NextSeq 550 flow cell. On the study's bioinformatics: Because only junctional sequences without quality scores were contained in the immunoSEQ output, filtering matching that applied to full-length reads could not be performed. Sequences were annotated with PyIR, a Python wrapper for IgBLAST v1.9, using IMGT germline references to assign V/J genes and CDR3. Reads were filtered out if the reads had weak V/J assignments (E-value above 1e-6), no CDR3, stop codons, out-of-frame junctions, or ambiguous translated residues. V3J clonotypes were defined as sequences sharing an identical inferred V gene, J gene, and CDR3 amino acid sequence. The percentage overlap between two repertoires was calculated by dividing the number of shared unique clonotypes by the size of the smaller repertoire. Repertoire richness was assessed with RTK rarefaction, the Chao1 estimator, and Recon v2.1 estimates of unobserved clonotypes. For all TCRbeta clonotypes obtained by the gDNA method from a few donors, generation probabilities were computed with OLGA. TCRdb's version of the immuneACCESS table is confined to in-frame rearrangements and falls short of the full clone set. An unresolved V gene accounts for under half of the shortfall where checked; the remainder is of unknown origin. For V, J and clone size, that table is used; D and trimming come from the DNA. A total of 1.5 million to 2.5 million clones appear in this sample, about 95% of them only once. The leading ten clones occupy around 1% of the sample.

Sequenced input: naive CD8+ T cells sorted from blood. The cell subset or site label, as the study defines it: CD45RA+CCR7+. The TCR sequence derives from a man between 18 and 29 years old in good health. Recombination connected TRBV28 to TRBJ2-5, with the D segment identity uncertain. This receptor has the CDR3 CASSLPFRETQYF. The DNA sequence follows: TGTGCCAGCAGTTTGCCCTTCCGGGAGACCCAGTACTTC.